Sequencing of this TCR beta chain was carried out in a study of T cell responses to AZD1222 COVID-19 vaccine (dated by TCRdb to the early 2020s). The study in broad terms: A total of 230 to 250 trial participants underwent TCR sequencing, of whom 207 had received two doses of AZD1222 and about 26 had received two doses of the MenACWY control vaccine. Enrollment into the trials was organized by age into subgroups of 18-55, 56-69 and 70-plus years, and those subgroups contained approximately 150, 30 and 60 TCR-sequenced participants, respectively. Points the paper makes about the study in general: Participants were mostly white British, with more females than males. The authors suggested clonal diversity may have been underestimated. After two AZD1222 doses, both the breadth and the depth of spike-specific TCRs were significantly higher than at day 0 and than in MenACWY recipients. Conclusions about previously exposed vaccinees are limited because only a handful of AZD1222 recipients were SARS-CoV-2 seropositive at baseline. Because no day 14 peak-response samples were available, the repertoires could be characterized only after the peak T cell response. Reportedly, almost half of the unique spike-specific TCRs recognized epitopes lying outside the regions that are mutated in the B.1.351 and B.1.1.7 variants. The whole spike protein was spanned by vaccine-associated CD4 TCRs, and dominant responses were seen in regions 160-218 and 743-854. In the small 56-69-year group, the increase in depth fell short of significance, most likely because of low power.

As regards this clone: Its antigen remains unidentified. Nothing much larger sits one base from this clone, and base qualities are not available.

The CDR3 regions of human TCRbeta chains were analyzed by immunosequencing. Regarding the original processing steps: Repertoire TCRs were checked for matches against a reference library of SARS-CoV-2-specific TCRs that had been generated using the MIRA antigen-specificity platform. Breadth was defined as the fraction of unique TCRs that were SARS-CoV-2-associated. Depth was defined as the fraction of total T cells that were SARS-CoV-2-associated. Using the MIRA data, every spike-specific TCR was mapped to the spike region that the TCR reacted to and assigned to either a CD4 or a CD8 class. Log10-transformed breadth and depth values were compared by one-way ANOVA with Sidak's multiple comparisons tests. What TCRdb holds here is the immuneACCESS table cut down to in-frame rearrangements. Part of the clones is not present; checked against another copy, under half of the missing clones reflect an unresolved V gene, and the others are unexplained. That table furnishes V, J and clone size, whereas the DNA furnished D and trimming. A total of some 63,000 clones appear in this sample, roughly 89% of them only once. 5.5% to 7% of the sample belongs to the ten largest clones.

From its cysteine to its phenylalanine, the CDR3 spans 15 amino acids. Of the read, only the CDR3 DNA is kept; its 45 bases are in frame from base 1. V loses 2 bases at its end and J loses 4 bases; junction bases beyond the gene matches: 4. The germline V gene supplies CDR1 SGHRS and CDR2 YFSETQ. Per the publication, the time point label means: about 28 days (+/-7) after the second vaccine dose. Because spike-specific TCR depth and breadth did not differ between the two schedules, AZD1222 recipients who got a second dose at roughly 4 weeks were pooled with those who got a second dose at roughly 12 weeks. Vaccinee samples came from UK trials COV001 and COV002, including a single-blind randomized controlled phase 2/3 trial of AZD1222 (ChAdOx1 nCoV-19) in healthy adults. For TCRbeta chain sequencing, PBMC samples were collected from trial participants at day 0 and at day 28 after the second dose.

This specimen was peripheral blood, taken 28 days after the second AZD1222 dose. This TCR came from an adult who received the AZD1222 COVID-19 vaccine. This sequence uses TRBV5-1 and TRBJ2-3; 10 nucleotides in the junction match TRBD2. The CDR3 is CASSFLAGASDTQYF. The DNA is TGCGCCAGCAGCTTCCTAGCGGGAGCTTCAGATACGCAGTATTTT.